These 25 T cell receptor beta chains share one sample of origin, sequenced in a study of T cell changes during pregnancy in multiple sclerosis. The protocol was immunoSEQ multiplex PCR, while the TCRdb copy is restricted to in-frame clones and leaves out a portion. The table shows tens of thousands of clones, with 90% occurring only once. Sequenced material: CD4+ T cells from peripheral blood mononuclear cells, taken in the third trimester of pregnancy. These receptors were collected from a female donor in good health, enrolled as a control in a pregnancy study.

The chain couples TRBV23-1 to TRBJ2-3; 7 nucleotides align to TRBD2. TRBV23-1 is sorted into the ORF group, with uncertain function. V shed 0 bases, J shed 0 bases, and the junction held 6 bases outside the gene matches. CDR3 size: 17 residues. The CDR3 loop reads CASSQSNGGDSTDTQYF. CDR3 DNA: TGCGCCAGCAGTCAATCGAATGGGGGGGATAGCACAGATACGCAGTATTTT.

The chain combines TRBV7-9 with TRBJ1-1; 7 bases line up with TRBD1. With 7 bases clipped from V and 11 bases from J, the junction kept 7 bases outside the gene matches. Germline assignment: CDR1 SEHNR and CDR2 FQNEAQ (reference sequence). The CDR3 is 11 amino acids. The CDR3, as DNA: TGTGCCAGCAACCAAGACAGGGAGGCTTTCTTT. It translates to CASNQDREAFF.

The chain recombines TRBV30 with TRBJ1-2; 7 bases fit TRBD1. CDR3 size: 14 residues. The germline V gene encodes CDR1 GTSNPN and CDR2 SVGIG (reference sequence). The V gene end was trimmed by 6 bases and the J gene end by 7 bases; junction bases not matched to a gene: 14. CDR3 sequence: CACDRDGNGFGYTF. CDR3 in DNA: TGTGCCTGTGACAGGGATGGGAATGGATTTGGCTACACCTTC.

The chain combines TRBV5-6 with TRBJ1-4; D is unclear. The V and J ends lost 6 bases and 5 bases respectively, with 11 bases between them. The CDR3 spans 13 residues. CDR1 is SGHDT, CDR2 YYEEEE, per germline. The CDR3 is CASTTDKNEKLFF. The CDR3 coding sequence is TGTGCCAGCACCACTGACAAGAATGAAAAACTGTTTTTT.

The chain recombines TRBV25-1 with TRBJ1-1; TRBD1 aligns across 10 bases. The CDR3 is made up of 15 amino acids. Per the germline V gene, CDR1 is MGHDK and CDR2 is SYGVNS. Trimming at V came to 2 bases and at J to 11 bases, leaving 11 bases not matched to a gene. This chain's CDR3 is CASSELVTGGAEAFF. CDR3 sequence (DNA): TGTGCCAGCAGTGAACTAGTGACAGGGGGCGCAGAGGCTTTCTTT.

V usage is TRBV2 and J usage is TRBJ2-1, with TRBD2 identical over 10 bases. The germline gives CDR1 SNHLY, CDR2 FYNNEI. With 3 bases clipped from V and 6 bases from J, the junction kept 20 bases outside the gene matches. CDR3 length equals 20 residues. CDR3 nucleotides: TGTGCCAGCAGTGATAACTGGGAGCGGGGGGGCCTCTGGGTAATCAATGAGCAGTTCTTC. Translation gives CASSDNWERGGLWVINEQFF.

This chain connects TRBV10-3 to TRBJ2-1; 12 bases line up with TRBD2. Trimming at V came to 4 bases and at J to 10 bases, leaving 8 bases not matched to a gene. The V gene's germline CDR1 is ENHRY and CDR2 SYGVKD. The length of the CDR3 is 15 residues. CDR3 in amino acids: CAISVTSGGPLEQFF. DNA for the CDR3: TGTGCCATCAGTGTAACTAGCGGGGGGCCCCTGGAGCAGTTCTTC.

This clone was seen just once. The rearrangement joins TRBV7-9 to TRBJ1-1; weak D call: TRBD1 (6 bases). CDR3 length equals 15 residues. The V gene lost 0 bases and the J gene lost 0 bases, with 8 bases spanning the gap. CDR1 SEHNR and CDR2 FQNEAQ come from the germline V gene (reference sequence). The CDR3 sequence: CASSLAGGVNTEAFF. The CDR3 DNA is TGTGCCAGCAGCTTAGCAGGGGGGGTGAACACTGAAGCTTTCTTT. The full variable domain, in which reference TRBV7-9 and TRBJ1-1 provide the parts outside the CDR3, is DTGVSQNPRHKITKRGQNVTFRCDPISEHNRLYWYRQTLGQGPEFLTYFQNEAQLEKSRLLSDRFSAERPKGSFSTLEIQRTEQGDSAMYLCASSLAGGVNTEAFFGQGTRLTVV.

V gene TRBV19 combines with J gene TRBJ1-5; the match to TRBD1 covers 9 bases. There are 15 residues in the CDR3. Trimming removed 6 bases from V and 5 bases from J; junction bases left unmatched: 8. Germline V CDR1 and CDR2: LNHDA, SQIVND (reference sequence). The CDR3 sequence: CASRTTGGLDQPQHF. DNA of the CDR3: TGTGCCAGTAGGACTACAGGGGGCTTAGATCAGCCCCAGCATTTT. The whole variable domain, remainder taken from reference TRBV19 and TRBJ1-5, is DGGITQSPKYLFRKEGQNVTLSCEQNLNHDAMYWYRQDPGQGLRLIYYSQIVNDFQKGDIAEGYSVSREKKESFPLTVTSAQKNPTAFYLCASRTTGGLDQPQHFGDGTRLSIL.

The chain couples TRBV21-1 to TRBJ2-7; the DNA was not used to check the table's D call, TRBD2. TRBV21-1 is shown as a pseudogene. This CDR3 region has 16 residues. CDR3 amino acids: CASSPLLRRVSHEQYF. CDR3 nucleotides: TGTGCCAGCAGCCCTCTCCTAAGGCGGGTATCCCACGAGCAGTACTTC.

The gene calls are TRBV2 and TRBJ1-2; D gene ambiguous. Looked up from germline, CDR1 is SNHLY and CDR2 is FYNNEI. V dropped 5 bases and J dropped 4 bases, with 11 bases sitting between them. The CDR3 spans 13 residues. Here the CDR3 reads CASSPLGGYGYTF. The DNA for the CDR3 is TGTGCCAGCAGTCCCTTGGGAGGCTATGGCTACACCTTC.

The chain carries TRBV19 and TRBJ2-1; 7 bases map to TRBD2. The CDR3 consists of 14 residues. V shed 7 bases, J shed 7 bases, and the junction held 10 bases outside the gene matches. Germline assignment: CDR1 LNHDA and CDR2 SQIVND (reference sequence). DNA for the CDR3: TGTGCCAGTACCCAACGGGGGGAAGGGAATGAGCAGTTCTTC. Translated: CASTQRGEGNEQFF.

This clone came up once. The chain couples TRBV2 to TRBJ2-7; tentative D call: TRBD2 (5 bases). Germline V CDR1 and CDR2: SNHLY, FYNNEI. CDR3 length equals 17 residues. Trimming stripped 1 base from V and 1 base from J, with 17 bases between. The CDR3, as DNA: TGTGCCAGCAGTGAAGAGGCCCTAATCGGCGGGTCCTACGAGCAGTACTTC. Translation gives CASSEEALIGGSYEQYF.

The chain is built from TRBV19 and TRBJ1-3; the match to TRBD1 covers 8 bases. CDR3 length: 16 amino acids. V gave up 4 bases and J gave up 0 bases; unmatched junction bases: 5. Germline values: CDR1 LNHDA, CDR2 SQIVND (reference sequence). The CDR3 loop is CASSTVGTGSGNTIYF. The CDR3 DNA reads TGTGCCAGTAGTACCGTCGGGACAGGCTCTGGAAACACCATATATTTT.

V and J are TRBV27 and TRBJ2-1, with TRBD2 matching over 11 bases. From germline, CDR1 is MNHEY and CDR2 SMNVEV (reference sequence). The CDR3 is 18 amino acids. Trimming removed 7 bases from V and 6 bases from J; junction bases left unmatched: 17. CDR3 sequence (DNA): TGTGCCAGCACCCTCAGGCCCCAACTAGCGGGAGAGCGCAATGAGCAGTTCTTC. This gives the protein CASTLRPQLAGERNEQFF.

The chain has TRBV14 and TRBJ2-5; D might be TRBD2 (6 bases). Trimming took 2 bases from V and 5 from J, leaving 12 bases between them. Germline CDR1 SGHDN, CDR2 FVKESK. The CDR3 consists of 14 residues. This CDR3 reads CASSQRAGRETQYF. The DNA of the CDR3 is TGTGCCAGCAGCCAACGAGCGGGTCGCGAGACCCAGTACTTC.

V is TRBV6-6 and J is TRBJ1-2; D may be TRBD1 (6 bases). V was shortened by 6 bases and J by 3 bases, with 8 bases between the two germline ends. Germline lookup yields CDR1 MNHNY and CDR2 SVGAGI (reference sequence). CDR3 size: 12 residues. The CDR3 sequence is CASRQGDYGYTF. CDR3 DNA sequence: TGTGCCAGCAGACAGGGAGACTATGGCTACACCTTC.

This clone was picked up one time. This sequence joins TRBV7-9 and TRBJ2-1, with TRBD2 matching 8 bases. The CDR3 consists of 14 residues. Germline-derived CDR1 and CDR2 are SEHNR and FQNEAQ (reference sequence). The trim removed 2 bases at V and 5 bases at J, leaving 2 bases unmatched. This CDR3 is CASSLYGGDNEQFF. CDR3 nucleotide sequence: TGTGCCAGCAGCTTATACGGGGGGGACAATGAGCAGTTCTTC.

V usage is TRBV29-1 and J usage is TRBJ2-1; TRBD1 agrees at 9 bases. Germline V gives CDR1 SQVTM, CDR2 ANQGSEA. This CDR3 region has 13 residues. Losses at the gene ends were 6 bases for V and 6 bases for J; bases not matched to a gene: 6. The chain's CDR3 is CSVADRGSNEQFF. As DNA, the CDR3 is TGCAGCGTGGCGGACAGGGGAAGCAATGAGCAGTTCTTC.

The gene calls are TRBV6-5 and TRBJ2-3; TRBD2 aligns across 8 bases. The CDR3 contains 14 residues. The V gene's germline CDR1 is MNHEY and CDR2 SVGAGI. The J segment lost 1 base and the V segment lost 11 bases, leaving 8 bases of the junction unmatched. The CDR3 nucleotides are TGTGCCTGTTCGCGGGGGGTGGGCACAGATACGCAGTATTTT. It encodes CACSRGVGTDTQYF.

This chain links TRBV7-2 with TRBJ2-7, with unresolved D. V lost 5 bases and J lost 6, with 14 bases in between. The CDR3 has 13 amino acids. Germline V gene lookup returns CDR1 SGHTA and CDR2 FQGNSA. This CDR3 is CASSRPLGGEQYF. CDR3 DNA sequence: TGTGCCAGCAGCCGACCACTCGGCGGCGAGCAGTACTTC.

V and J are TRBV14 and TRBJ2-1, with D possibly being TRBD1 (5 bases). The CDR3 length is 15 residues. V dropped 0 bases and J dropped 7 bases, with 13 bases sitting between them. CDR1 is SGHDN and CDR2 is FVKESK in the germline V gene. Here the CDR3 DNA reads TGTGCCAGCAGCCAAGAAGGCACCTACAGGAATGAGCAGTTCTTC. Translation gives CASSQEGTYRNEQFF.

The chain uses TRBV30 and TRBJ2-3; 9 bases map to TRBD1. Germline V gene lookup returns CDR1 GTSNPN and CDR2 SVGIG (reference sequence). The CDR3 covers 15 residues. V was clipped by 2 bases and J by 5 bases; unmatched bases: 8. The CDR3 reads CAWSPGTGRGDTQYF. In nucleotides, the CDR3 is TGTGCCTGGAGTCCCGGGACAGGGAGGGGAGATACGCAGTATTTT.

In nucleotides, the CDR3 is TGTGCCAGCAGCCTCGCTGGGACTAGTAATGAGCAGTTCTTC. This translates into CASSLAGTSNEQFF. This chain joins TRBV5-6 and TRBJ2-1; 8 bases align to TRBD2. Unmatched junction bases numbered 7, after V lost 4 bases and J lost 7 bases. The CDR3 totals 14 residues. In germline, CDR1 is SGHDT, CDR2 YYEEEE.

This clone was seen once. CDR3: CASSQDSRNYYGYTF. The CDR3 DNA is TGCGCCAGCAGCCAAGATAGTCGAAATTACTATGGCTACACCTTC. V and J are TRBV4-1 and TRBJ1-2; D unclear. V was pared by 0 bases and J by 3 bases, with 11 bases between. This CDR3 comprises 15 residues. CDR1 and CDR2 (germline): MGHRA, YSYEKL.